This T cell receptor (beta chain) was sequenced for a study of cytomegalovirus exposure and HLA in healthy donors. Study context: Earlier, about 180 million T cells were analyzed, and 90 million to 120 million unique TCR beta sequences were found among them.

Overall study results and limits: Follow-up analysis later connected one missense variant in DCLRE1C with trimming of TCR beta V- and J-genes.

Germline CDR1 SGHDT, CDR2 YYEEEE. The CDR3 contains 13 residues. V was clipped by 0 bases and J by 2 bases, with 5 bases between them. This clone has only a few counts. Antigen unknown. The PCR employed 60 Vbeta primers together with 13 Jbeta primers. Per the original methods: A follow-up analysis tallied approximately 85 million unique TCR beta chains, some 9.9 million shared. Repertoires were generated with immunoSEQ multiplex PCR, while TCRdb's copy carries only in-frame clones and drops some. That table furnishes V, J and clone size, whereas the DNA furnished D and trimming. The sample shows approximately 170,000 clones, over 60% of them seen only once.

This chain links TRBV5-6 with TRBJ1-2; TRBD1 is a possible D gene (5 bases). This receptor was taken from a girl under 18 in good health and CMV-seronegative. What was sequenced was PBMCs. DNA for the CDR3: TGTGCCAGCAGCTTGGAGGGGAACTATGGCTACACCTTC. This gives the protein CASSLEGNYGYTF.